The T cell receptor beta chain described here comes from a study of cytomegalovirus exposure and HLA in healthy donors. The study's findings and limits: In most subjects, TCR beta sequences reportedly gave accurate predictions of HLA-A and HLA-B alleles.

Those who donated were healthy bone marrow donors. PCR primers comprised 60 Vbeta and 13 Jbeta primers. In the source study's methods: Unique TCR beta chains numbered around 80 million in a later analysis, with about 9.9 million shared. Assay used: immunoSEQ multiplex PCR; TCRdb lists only in-frame clones, some missing. Clonal size and the V and J genes are those of that table, whereas D and trimming came from the DNA. The data hold some 150,000 clones, with approximately 8.9% observed a single time. The germline V gene encodes CDR1 MNHEY and CDR2 SVGAGI. The CDR3 has 15 residues. The ends were cut back, 0 bases at V and 6 bases at J, with 11 bases in the middle. This clone was detected only a few times. Its matching antigen is unknown.

The sequencing sample was made of PBMCs. The chain employs TRBV6-5 and TRBJ1-4, with D unclear. The receptor comes from a woman in her thirties or forties in good health and CMV-seropositive. CDR3 sequence reads: CASSYSGVTHEKLFF. In DNA, the CDR3 is TGTGCCAGCAGTTACTCCGGGGTGACGCATGAAAAACTGTTTTTT.